These 12 T cell receptor beta chains share one sample of origin, sequenced in a study of STAT3 mutations in large granular lymphocyte leukemia. Repertoires were generated with immunoSEQ multiplex PCR, while TCRdb's copy carries only in-frame clones and drops some. The data show under 20,000 clones, about 90% seen once. General study results and limits: Every T-cell large granular lymphocyte leukemia patient had at least one immunodominant TCR beta clonotype.

These receptors are not linked to any known antigen. The sample taken for sequencing was peripheral blood mononuclear cells. All receptors derive from a man aged 55-75 years with T-cell large granular lymphocyte leukemia. Some clones in this sample may be carry-over from other donors' samples.

This chain links TRBV4-1 with TRBJ2-1; D is possibly TRBD2 (7 bases). The V gene's germline CDR1 is MGHRA and CDR2 YSYEKL. CDR3 size: 14 residues. V lost 4 bases, J lost 7 bases, and 14 bases lay in between. CDR3 region: CASSPGLGGNEQFF. The CDR3 DNA follows: TGCGCCAGCAGCCCTGGACTAGGGGGGAATGAGCAGTTCTTC.

The J gene is TRBJ1-2, the V gene TRBV4-3; D might be TRBD1 (5 bases). The CDR3 spans 14 residues. Trimming cost V 1 base and J 3 bases, with 9 bases left between them. CDR1 is LGHNA and CDR2 is YSLEER in the germline V gene. The CDR3 reads CASSQGKGYYGYTF. CDR3 coding DNA: TGCGCCAGCAGCCAAGGAAAGGGGTACTATGGCTACACCTTC.

V usage is TRBV27 and J usage is TRBJ2-5; perhaps TRBD2 as D (6 bases). Germline assignment: CDR1 MNHEY and CDR2 SMNVEV (reference sequence). Trimming left V 5 bases short and J 9 bases short, with 16 bases between. The CDR3 runs to 13 residues. DNA for the CDR3: TGTGCCAGCAGTGTTCAGGGCCCGGGGGCCCAGTACTTC. Translating gives CASSVQGPGAQYF.

The chain joins TRBV5-1 to TRBJ1-4; a weak D match, TRBD1 (6 bases). Germline CDR1 reads SGHRS; CDR2 reads YFSETQ. The ends were cut back, 2 bases at V and 5 bases at J, with 10 bases in the middle. The CDR3 totals 14 residues. Written as DNA, the CDR3 is TGCGCCAGCAGCTTAGCGCAGGGGAATGAAAAACTGTTTTTT. It translates to CASSLAQGNEKLFF.

The table lists this clone with a few counts. V is TRBV6-1 and J is TRBJ1-3, with unresolved D. This CDR3 has 13 amino acids. The V gene's germline CDR1 is MNHNS and CDR2 SASEGT. V was pared by 5 bases and J by 4 bases, with 9 bases between. The CDR3 spells CASSPSLGNTIYF. CDR3 in DNA: TGTGCCAGCAGTCCAAGTTTGGGAAACACCATATATTTT.

V gene TRBV5-1 combines with J gene TRBJ2-1; D is possibly TRBD1 (6 bases). Germline values: CDR1 SGHRS, CDR2 YFSETQ. V was shortened by 5 bases and J by 4 bases, with 19 bases between the two germline ends. This CDR3 is 16 amino acids long. CDR3 DNA: TGCGCCAGCAGTTTGACAGGACCCTTTCAGTACAATGAGCAGTTCTTC. This sequence encodes CASSLTGPFQYNEQFF. Together with reference TRBV5-1 and TRBJ2-1, the CDR3 gives the full variable domain: KAGVTQTPRYLIKTRGQQVTLSCSPISGHRSVSWYQQTPGQGLQFLFEYFSETQRNKGNFPGRFSGRQFSNSRSEMNVSTLELGDSALYLCASSLTGPFQYNEQFFGPGTRLTVL.

Comment on this clone: The junction differs from germline at one of its ends, possibly a read error. The CDR3 nucleotides are TGTGCTAGCAAAGAGCTCGCGAACACCGGGGAGCTGTTTTTT. Translating gives CASKELANTGELFF. The V call is TRBV7-7, the J call TRBJ2-2, with D unresolved. Germline CDR1 and CDR2: SSHAT and FNYEAQ (reference sequence). This CDR3 is 14 amino acids long. Full variable domain (outside the CDR3, taken from reference TRBV7-7 and TRBJ2-2): GAGVSQSPRYKVTKRGQDVTLRCDPISSHATLYWYQQALGQGPEFLTYFNYEAQPDKSGLPSDRFSAERPEGSISTLTIQRTEQRDSAMYRCASKELANTGELFFGEGSRLTVL.

This chain connects TRBV5-4 to TRBJ2-7; TRBD1 might be the D (6 bases). CDR3 length: 13 amino acids. Trimming left V 5 bases short and J 5 bases short, with 14 bases between. Looked up from germline, CDR1 is SGHNT and CDR2 is YYREEE (reference sequence). CDR3 sequence (DNA): TGTGCCAGCAGTTCGACAGGAGCGGACGAGCAGTACTTC. This encodes CASSSTGADEQYF.

This sequence joins TRBV4-3 and TRBJ2-1; the D is unclear. Germline CDR1 and CDR2: LGHNA and YSLEER. Deletions cut 0 bases from V and 9 bases from J, with 9 bases between. CDR3 length equals 13 residues. The CDR3 DNA reads as TGCGCCAGCAGCCAAGAATACAAGATTGAGCAGTTCTTC. Its translation: CASSQEYKIEQFF.

The chain couples TRBV5-1 to TRBJ2-1; 9 nucleotides match TRBD1. The germline CDR1 and CDR2 sequences are SGHRS and YFSETQ. The CDR3 extends over 15 amino acids. J gave up 7 bases and V 4 bases, and 9 bases lay outside the gene matches. The CDR3: CASSTRDREGNEQFF. CDR3 sequence (DNA): TGCGCCAGCAGCACCCGGGACAGGGAGGGGAATGAGCAGTTCTTC.

This chain uses TRBV9 with TRBJ2-5, with D perhaps TRBD1 (6 bases). Germline V gives CDR1 SGDLS, CDR2 YYNGEE. The CDR3 length is 13 residues. V was clipped by 3 bases and J by 4 bases, with 10 bases between them. The CDR3 nucleotides are TGTGCCAGCAGCGCCCCCAGGGGAGAGACCCAGTACTTC. As protein: CASSAPRGETQYF.

The V call is TRBV18, the J call TRBJ2-7; 7 bases match TRBD1. This CDR3 contains 14 residues. The trim removed 5 bases at V and 2 bases at J, leaving 6 bases unmatched. The germline CDR1 and CDR2 sequences are KGHSH and LQKENI. Written as DNA, the CDR3 is TGTGCCAGCTCAACCGGGACAGCTCCCTACGAGCAGTACTTC. It is translated as CASSTGTAPYEQYF.